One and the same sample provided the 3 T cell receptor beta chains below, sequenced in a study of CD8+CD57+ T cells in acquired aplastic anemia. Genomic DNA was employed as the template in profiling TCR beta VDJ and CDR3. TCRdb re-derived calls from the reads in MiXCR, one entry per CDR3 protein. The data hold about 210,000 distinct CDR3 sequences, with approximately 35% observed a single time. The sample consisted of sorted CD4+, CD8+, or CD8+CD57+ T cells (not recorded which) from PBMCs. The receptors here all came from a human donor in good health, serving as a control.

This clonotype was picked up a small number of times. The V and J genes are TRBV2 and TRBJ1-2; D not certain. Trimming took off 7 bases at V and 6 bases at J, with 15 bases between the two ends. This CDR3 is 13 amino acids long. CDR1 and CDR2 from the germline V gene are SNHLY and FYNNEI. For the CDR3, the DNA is TGTGCCAGCACGGAGCAGAGCCGACATGGCTACACCTTC. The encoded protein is CASTEQSRHGYTF.

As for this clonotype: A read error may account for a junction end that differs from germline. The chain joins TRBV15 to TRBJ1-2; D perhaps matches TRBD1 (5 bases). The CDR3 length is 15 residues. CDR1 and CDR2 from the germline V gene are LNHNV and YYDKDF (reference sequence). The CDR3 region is CASSQASTVSYGYTF. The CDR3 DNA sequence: TGTGCCAGCAGCCAAGCCTCGACAGTTTCCTATGGCTACACCTTC.

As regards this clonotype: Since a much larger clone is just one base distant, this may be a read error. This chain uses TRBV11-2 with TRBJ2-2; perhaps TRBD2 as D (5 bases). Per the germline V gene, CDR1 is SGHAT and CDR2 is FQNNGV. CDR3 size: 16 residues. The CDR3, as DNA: TGTACCAGCAGCTTCGGACTGTATTCGGACACCGGGGAGCTGTTTTTT. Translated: CTSSFGLYSDTGELFF.